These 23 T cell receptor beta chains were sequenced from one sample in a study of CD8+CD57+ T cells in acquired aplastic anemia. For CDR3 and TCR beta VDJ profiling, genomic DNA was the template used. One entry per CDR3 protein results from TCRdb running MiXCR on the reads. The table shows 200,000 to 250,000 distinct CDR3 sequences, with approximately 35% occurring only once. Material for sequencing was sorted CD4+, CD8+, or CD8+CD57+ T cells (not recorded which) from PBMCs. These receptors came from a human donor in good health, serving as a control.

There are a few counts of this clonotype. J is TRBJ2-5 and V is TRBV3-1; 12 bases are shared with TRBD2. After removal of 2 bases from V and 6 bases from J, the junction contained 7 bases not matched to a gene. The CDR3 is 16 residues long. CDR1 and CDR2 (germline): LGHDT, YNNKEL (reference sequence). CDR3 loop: CASSQSLAGGHKTQYF. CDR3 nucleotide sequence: TGTGCCAGCAGCCAAAGTCTAGCGGGAGGGCATAAGACCCAGTACTTC.

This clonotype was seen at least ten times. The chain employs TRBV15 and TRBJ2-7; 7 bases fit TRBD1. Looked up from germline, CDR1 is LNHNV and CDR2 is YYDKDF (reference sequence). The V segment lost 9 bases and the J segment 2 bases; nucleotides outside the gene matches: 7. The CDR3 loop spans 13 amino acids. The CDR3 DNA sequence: TGTGCCACTGCGACAGGGTTAACCTACGAGCAGTACTTC. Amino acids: CATATGLTYEQYF. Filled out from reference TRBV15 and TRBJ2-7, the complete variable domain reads DAMVIQNPRYQVTQFGKPVTLSCSQTLNHNVMYWYQQKSSQAPKLLFHYYDKDFNNEADTPDNFQSRRPNTSFCFLDIRSPGLGDTAMYLCATATGLTYEQYFGPGTRLTVT.

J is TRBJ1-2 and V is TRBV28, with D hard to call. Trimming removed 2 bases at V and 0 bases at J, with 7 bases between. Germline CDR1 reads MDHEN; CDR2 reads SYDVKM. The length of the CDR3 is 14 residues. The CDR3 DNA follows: TGTGCCAGCAGTTTAATCGGATCTAACTATGGCTACACCTTC. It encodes CASSLIGSNYGYTF.

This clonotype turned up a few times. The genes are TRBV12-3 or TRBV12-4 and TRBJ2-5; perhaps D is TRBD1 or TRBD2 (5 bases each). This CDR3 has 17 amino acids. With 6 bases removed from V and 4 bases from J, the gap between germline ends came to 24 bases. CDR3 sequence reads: CASRPGRDQRKGETQYF. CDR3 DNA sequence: TGTGCCAGCAGGCCTGGTAGGGACCAGCGTAAAGGAGAGACCCAGTACTTC.

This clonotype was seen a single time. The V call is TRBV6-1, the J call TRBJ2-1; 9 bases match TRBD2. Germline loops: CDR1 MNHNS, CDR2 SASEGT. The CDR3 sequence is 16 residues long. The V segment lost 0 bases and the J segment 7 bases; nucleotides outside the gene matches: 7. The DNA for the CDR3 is TGTGCCAGCAGTGAAGCTTGGCGGGGGGGCCCTAATGAGCAGTTCTTC. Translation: CASSEAWRGGPNEQFF.

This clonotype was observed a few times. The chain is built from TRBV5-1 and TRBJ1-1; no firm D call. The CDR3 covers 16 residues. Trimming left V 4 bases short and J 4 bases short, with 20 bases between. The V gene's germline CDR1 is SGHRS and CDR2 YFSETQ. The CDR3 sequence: CASSPLISGGSTEAFF. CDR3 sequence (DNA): TGCGCCAGCAGCCCCCTAATTTCGGGAGGAAGCACTGAAGCTTTCTTT.

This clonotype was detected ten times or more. Here the CDR3 DNA reads TGTGCCAGTAGTATGGGAAAAATGAACACTGAAGCTTTCTTT. This gives the protein CASSMGKMNTEAFF. This chain links TRBV19 with TRBJ1-1; D uncertain. The V end was cut by 3 bases, the J end by 0 bases, with 8 bases between. Germline values: CDR1 LNHDA, CDR2 SQIVND (reference sequence). The CDR3 runs 14 residues.

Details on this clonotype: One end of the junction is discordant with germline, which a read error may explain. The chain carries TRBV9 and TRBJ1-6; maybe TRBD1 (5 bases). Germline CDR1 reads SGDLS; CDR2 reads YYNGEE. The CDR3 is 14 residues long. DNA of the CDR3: TGTGCTAGCAGCCCGGGACCTTATAATTCACCCCTCCACTTT. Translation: CASSPGPYNSPLHF.

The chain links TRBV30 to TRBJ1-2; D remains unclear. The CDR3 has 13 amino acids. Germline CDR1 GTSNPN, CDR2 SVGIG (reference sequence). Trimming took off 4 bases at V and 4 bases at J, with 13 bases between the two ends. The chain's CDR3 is CAWTTREVYGYTF. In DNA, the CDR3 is TGTGCCTGGACCACTAGGGAGGTCTATGGCTACACCTTC.

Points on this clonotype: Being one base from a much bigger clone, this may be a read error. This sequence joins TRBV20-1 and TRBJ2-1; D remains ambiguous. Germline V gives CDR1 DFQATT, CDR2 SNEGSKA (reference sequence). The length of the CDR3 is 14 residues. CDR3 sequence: CSAPQVRTISEQFF. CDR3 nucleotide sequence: TGCAGCGCTCCCCAGGTGAGAACCATCAGTGAGCAGTTCTTC.

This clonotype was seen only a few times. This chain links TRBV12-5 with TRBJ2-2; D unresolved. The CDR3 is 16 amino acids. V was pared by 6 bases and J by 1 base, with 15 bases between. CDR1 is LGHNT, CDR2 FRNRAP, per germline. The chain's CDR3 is CASGSEVRQNTGELFF. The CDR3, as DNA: TGTGCTAGTGGCTCCGAGGTCAGGCAGAACACCGGGGAGCTGTTTTTT.

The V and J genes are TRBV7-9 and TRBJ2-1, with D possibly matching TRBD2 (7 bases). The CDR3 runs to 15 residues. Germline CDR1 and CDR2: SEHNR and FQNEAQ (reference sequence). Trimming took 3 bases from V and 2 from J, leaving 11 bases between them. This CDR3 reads CASSFRGGAYNEQFF. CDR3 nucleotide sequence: TGTGCCAGCAGCTTTAGGGGGGGGGCCTACAATGAGCAGTTCTTC.

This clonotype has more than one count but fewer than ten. The CDR3: CASTPDLGDTQYF. The CDR3 nucleotides read TGTGCCAGTACCCCCGATTTGGGGGATACGCAGTATTTT. The chain joins TRBV19 to TRBJ2-3; D unresolved. V shed 7 bases and J shed 6 bases, with 14 bases lying between them. From germline, CDR1 is LNHDA and CDR2 SQIVND (reference sequence). CDR3 size: 13 residues.

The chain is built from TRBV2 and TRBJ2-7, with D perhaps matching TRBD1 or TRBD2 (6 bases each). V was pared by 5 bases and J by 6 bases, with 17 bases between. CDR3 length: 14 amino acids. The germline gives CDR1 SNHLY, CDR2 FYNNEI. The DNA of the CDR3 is TGTGCCAGCAGTTTGTGGGGGGCCGGGAGCGAGCAGTACTTC. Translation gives CASSLWGAGSEQYF.

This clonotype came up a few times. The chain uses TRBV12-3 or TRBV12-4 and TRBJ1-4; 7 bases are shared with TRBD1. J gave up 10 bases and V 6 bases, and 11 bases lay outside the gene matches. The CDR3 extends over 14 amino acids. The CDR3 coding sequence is TGTGCCAGCAGCCCCAGGGGGGAGGGTGGAAAACTGTTTTTT. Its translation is CASSPRGEGGKLFF.

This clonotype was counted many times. Here the CDR3 DNA reads TGTGCCAGCAGTGCTCAGGGTCAGCCCCAGCATTTT. It specifies CASSAQGQPQHF. This chain connects TRBV2 to TRBJ1-5, with TRBD1 as a possible D gene (5 bases). V was cut by 4 bases and J by 6 bases, with 7 bases left in between. This CDR3 spans 12 amino acids. Germline CDR1 is SNHLY and CDR2 is FYNNEI.

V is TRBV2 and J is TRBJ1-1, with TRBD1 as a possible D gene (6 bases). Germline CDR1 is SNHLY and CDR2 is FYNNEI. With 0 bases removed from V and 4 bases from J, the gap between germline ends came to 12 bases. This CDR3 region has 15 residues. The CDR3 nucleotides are TGTGCCAGCAGTGAAGCAGGGGGTGATCCCACTGAAGCTTTCTTT. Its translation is CASSEAGGDPTEAFF.

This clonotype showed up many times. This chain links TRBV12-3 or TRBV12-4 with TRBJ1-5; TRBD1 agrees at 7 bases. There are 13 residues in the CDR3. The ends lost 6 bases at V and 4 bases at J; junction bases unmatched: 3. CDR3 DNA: TGTGCCAGCAGATCGGGACAGAATCAGCCCCAGCATTTT. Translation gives CASRSGQNQPQHF.

The CDR3 coding sequence is TGCAGCGTGGGGGAGGGGGCGGCGGCCAACGTCCTGACTTTC. It specifies CSVGEGAAANVLTF. This rearrangement joins TRBV29-1 to TRBJ2-6; possibly TRBD1 or TRBD2 for D (7 bases each). CDR1 is SQVTM and CDR2 is ANQGSEA in the germline V gene. The CDR3 runs 14 residues. Trimming shortened V by 6 bases and J by 6 bases, and 15 bases separated the two germline ends.

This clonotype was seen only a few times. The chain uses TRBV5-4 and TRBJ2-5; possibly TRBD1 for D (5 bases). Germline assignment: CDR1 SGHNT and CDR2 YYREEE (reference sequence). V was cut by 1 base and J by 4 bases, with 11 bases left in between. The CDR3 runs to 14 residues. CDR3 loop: CASSLRQGPETQYF. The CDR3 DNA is TGTGCCAGCAGCTTGAGGCAGGGCCCAGAGACCCAGTACTTC. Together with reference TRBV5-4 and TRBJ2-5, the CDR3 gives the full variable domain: ETGVTQSPTHLIKTRGQQVTLRCSSQSGHNTVSWYQQALGQGPQFIFQYYREEENGRGNFPPRFSGLQFPNYSSELNVNALELDDSALYLCASSLRQGPETQYFGPGTRLLVL.

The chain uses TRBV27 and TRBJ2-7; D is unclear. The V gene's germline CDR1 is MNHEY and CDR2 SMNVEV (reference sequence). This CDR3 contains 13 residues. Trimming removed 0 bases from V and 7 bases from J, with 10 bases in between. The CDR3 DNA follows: TGTGCCAGCAGTTTATCATTGACTGGGGAGCAGTACTTC. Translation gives CASSLSLTGEQYF.

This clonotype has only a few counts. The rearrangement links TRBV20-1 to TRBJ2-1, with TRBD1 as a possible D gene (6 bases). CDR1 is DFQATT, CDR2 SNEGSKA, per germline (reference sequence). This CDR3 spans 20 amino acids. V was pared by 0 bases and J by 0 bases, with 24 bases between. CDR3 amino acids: CSARDSRSFRGAPSYNEQFF. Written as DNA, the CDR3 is TGCAGTGCTAGAGATAGTCGGTCATTCAGGGGTGCCCCCTCCTACAATGAGCAGTTCTTC.

The CDR3 DNA reads as TGTGCCAGCAGCTTCGATTCGGCGGGAGGGCCGGTAGATACGCAGTATTTT. Amino acids: CASSFDSAGGPVDTQYF. The chain is built from TRBV5-4 and TRBJ2-3; TRBD2 matches 9 bases. Germline loops: CDR1 SGHNT, CDR2 YYREEE (reference sequence). V dropped 2 bases and J dropped 5; count of bases not matched to a gene: 12. The CDR3 is made up of 17 amino acids. The full variable domain, in which reference TRBV5-4 and TRBJ2-3 provide the parts outside the CDR3, is ETGVTQSPTHLIKTRGQQVTLRCSSQSGHNTVSWYQQALGQGPQFIFQYYREEENGRGNFPPRFSGLQFPNYSSELNVNALELDDSALYLCASSFDSAGGPVDTQYFGPGTRLTVL.